This T cell receptor beta chain came from a study of blood T cell repertoires in COVID-19. Per the study methods: For nucleated cells, counts were estimated from reference gene primer amplification. Sequenced by immunoSEQ multiplex PCR; TCRdb stores in-frame clones only, minus some. V, J and clone size derive from that table, while D and trimming were established from the DNA sequence. The sample includes about 260,000 clones, more than 75% of them seen just once. This CDR3 contains 14 residues. The J segment lost 7 bases and the V segment lost 2 bases, leaving 3 bases of the junction unmatched. Germline CDR1 SGHRS, CDR2 YFSETQ.

The sample taken for sequencing was peripheral blood. This receptor was obtained from a man between 35 and 55 years old with active or convalescent COVID-19. This chain joins TRBV5-1 and TRBJ2-1, with TRBD2 identical over 10 bases. CDR3 amino acids: CASSLAGGKNEQFF. The CDR3 nucleotides are TGCGCCAGCAGCTTAGCGGGAGGGAAAAATGAGCAGTTCTTC.